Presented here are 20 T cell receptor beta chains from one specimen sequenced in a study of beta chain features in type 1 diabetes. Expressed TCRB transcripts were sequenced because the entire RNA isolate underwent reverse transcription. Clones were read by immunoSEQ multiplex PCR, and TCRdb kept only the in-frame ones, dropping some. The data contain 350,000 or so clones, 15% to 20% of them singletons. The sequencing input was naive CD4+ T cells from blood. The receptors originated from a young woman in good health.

CDR3 nucleotides: TGTGCCAGCAGCACAGGGGATCAAGAGACCCAGTACTTC. It translates to CASSTGDQETQYF. The chain uses TRBV5-8 and TRBJ2-5; 7 positions match TRBD1. The CDR3 totals 13 residues. Per germline, CDR1 SGHTS and CDR2 YDEGEE. Trimming took 4 bases from V and 2 from J; bases not matched to a gene: 2.

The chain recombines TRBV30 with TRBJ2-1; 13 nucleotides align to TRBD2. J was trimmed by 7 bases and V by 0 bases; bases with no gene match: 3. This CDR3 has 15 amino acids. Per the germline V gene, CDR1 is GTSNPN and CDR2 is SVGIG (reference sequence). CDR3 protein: CAWSVTSGGVNEQFF. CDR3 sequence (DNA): TGTGCCTGGAGTGTAACTAGCGGGGGGGTAAATGAGCAGTTCTTC. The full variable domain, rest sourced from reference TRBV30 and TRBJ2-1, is SQTIHQWPATLVQPVGSPLSLECTVEGTSNPNLYWYRQAAGRGLQLLFYSVGIGQISSEVPQNLSASRPQDRQFILSSKKLLLSDSGFYLCAWSVTSGGVNEQFFGPGTRLTVL.

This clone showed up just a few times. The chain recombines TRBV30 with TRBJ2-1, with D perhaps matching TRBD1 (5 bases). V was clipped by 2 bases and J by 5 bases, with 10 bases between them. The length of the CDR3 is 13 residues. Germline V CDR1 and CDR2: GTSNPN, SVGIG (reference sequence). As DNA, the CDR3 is TGTGCCTGGAGTAAGGGGTCCCACAATGAGCAGTTCTTC. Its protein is CAWSKGSHNEQFF.

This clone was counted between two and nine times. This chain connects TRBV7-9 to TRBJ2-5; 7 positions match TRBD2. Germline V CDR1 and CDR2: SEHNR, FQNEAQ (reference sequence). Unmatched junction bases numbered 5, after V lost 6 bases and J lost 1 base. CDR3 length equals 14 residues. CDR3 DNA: TGTGCCAGCAGTCGTGCGGGAGCCCAAGAGACCCAGTACTTC. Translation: CASSRAGAQETQYF.

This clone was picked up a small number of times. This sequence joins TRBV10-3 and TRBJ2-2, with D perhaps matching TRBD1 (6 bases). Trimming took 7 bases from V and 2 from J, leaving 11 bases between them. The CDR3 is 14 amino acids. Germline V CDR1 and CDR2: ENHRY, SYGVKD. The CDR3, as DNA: TGTGCCATCATGCGGACAGTCAACACCGGGGAGCTGTTTTTT. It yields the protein CAIMRTVNTGELFF.

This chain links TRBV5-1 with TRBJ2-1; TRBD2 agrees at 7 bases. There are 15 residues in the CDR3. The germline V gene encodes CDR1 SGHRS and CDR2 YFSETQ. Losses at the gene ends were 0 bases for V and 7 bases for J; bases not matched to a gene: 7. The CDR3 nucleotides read TGCGCCAGCAGCTTGGTCTCGCGGGAGTATAATGAGCAGTTCTTC. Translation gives CASSLVSREYNEQFF.

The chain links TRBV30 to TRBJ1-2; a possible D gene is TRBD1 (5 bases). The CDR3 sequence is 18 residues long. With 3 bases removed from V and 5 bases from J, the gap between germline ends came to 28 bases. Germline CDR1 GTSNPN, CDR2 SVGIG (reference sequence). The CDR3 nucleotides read TGTGCCTGGAGAAGACCCCTCCAGACCATCCTAGGGGTGTATGGCTACACCTTC. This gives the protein CAWRRPLQTILGVYGYTF.

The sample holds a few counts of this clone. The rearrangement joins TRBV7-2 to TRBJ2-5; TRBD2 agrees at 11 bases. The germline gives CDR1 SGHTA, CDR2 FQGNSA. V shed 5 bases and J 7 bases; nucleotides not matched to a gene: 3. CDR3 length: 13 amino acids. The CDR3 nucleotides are TGTGCCAGCAGCCCAGGGACTAGCGGGACCCAGTACTTC. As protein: CASSPGTSGTQYF.

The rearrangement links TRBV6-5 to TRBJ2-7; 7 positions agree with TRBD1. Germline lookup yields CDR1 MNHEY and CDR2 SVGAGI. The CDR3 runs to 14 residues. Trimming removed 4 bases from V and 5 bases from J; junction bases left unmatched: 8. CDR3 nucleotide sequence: TGTGCCAGCAGTTCACTCTCGGACAGGAACGAGCAGTACTTC. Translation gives CASSSLSDRNEQYF.

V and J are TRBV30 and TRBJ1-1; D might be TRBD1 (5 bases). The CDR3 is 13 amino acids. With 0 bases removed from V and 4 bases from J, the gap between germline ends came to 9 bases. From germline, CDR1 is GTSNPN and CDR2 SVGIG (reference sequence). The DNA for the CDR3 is TGTGCCTGGAGTGTGGTGGGGGGCACTGAAGCTTTCTTT. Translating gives CAWSVVGGTEAFF.

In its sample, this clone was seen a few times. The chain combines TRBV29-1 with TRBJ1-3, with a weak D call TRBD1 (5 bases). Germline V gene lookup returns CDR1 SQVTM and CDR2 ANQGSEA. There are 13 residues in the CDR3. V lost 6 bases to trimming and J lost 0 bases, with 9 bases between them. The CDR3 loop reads CSVTEHSGNTIYF. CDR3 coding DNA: TGCAGCGTGACAGAGCACTCTGGAAACACCATATATTTT.

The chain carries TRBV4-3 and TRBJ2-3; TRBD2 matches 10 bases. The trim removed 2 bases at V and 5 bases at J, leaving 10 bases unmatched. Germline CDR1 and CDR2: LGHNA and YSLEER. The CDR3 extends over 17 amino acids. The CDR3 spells CASSQRGSGGGGDTQYF. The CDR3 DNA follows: TGCGCCAGCAGCCAACGCGGAAGCGGGGGGGGTGGAGATACGCAGTATTTT.

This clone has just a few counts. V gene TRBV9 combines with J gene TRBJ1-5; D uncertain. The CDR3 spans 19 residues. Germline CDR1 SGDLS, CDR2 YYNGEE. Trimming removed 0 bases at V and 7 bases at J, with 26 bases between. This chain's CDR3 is CASSVVKAPGEKGGQPQHF. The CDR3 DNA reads TGTGCCAGCAGCGTAGTAAAGGCCCCCGGGGAGAAGGGAGGCCAGCCCCAGCATTTT.

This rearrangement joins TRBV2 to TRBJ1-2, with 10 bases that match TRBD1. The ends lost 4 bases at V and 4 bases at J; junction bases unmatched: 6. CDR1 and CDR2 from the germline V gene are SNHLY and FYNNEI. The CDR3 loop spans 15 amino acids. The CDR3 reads CASSVRGQGSYGYTF. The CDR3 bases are TGTGCCAGCAGTGTCAGGGGACAGGGGAGCTATGGCTACACCTTC.

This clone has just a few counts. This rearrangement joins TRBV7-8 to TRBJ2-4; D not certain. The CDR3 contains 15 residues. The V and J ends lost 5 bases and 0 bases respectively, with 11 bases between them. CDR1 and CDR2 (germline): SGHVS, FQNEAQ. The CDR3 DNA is TGTGCCAGCAGCCCTCGCCGACTAGCCAAAAACATTCAGTACTTC. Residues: CASSPRRLAKNIQYF.

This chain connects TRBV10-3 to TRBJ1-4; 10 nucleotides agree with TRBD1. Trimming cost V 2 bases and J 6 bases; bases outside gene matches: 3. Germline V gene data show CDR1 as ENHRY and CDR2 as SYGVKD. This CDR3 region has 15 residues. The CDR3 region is CAISEDRGRDEKLFF. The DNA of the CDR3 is TGTGCCATCAGTGAGGACAGGGGGCGCGATGAAAAACTGTTTTTT.

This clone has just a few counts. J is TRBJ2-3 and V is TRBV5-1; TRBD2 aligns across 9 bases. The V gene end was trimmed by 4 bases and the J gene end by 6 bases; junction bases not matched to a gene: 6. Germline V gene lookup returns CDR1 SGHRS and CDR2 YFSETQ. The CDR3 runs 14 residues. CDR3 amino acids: CASSPSGGTDTQYF. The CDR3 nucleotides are TGCGCCAGCAGCCCCAGCGGGGGGACGGATACGCAGTATTTT.

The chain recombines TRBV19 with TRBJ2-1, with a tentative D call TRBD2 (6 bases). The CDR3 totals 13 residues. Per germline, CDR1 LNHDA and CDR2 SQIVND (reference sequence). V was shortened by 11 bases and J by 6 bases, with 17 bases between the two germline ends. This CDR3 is CAVSGFGGNEQFF. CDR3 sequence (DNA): TGTGCCGTTTCGGGGTTCGGGGGCAATGAGCAGTTCTTC.

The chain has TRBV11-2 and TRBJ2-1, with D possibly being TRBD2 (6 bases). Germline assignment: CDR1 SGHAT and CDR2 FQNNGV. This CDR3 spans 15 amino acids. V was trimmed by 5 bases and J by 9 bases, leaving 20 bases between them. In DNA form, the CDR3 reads TGTGCCAGCAGCCCCCAGGAGGGCCGTCTTGGTGAGCAGTTCTTC. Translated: CASSPQEGRLGEQFF.

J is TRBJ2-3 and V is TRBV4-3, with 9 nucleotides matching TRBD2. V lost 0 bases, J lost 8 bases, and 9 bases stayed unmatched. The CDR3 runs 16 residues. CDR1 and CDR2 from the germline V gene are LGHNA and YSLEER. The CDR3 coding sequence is TGCGCCAGCAGCCAAGATGGGCGGGGGGGCCAAGTTACGCAGTATTTT. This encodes CASSQDGRGGQVTQYF.